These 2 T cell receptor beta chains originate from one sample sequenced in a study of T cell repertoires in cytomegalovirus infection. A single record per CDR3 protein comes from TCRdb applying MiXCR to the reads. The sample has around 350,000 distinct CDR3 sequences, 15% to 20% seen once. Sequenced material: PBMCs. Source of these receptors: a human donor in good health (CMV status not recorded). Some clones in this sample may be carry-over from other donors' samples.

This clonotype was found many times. As DNA, the CDR3 is TGTGCCAGCAGCCAAGTATTTGGGGGCGACTATGGCTACACCTTC. This translates into CASSQVFGGDYGYTF. J is TRBJ1-2 and V is TRBV4-2; TRBD1 might be the D (6 bases). This CDR3 spans 15 amino acids. Germline values: CDR1 LGHNA, CDR2 YNFKEQ. Trimming cost V 1 base and J 3 bases, with 12 bases left between them.

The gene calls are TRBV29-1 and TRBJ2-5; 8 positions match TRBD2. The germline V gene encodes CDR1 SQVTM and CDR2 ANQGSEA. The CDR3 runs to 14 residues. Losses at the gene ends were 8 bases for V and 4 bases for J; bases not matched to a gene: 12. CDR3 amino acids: CSPGGGGVGETQYF. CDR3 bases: TGCAGCCCCGGGGGGGGGGGAGTAGGAGAGACCCAGTACTTC.